The 16 T cell receptor beta chains reported below all come from one sample, sequenced in a study of regulatory T cells. Study-level findings and limits: CD3G-deficient patients' regulatory T cells showed reduced Shannon diversity versus autologous conventional CD4+ and control regulatory cells.

Primers: 52 TRBV forward and 13 TRBJ reverse. The table came from immunoSEQ multiplex PCR; TCRdb's copy has only in-frame clones and leaves some out. This table has about 5,500 clones, around 89% appearing once. Their specific antigens are unknown. The sample taken for sequencing was CD4+ Tregs sorted from blood. These receptors were obtained from a person aged 18-30 years with CD3G deficiency.

This sequence joins TRBV7-9 and TRBJ2-4; D is uncertain. Trimming shortened V by 5 bases and J by 6 bases, and 11 bases separated the two germline ends. This CDR3 has 13 residues. The germline V gene encodes CDR1 SEHNR and CDR2 FQNEAQ (reference sequence). The CDR3 DNA reads TGTGCCAGCAGCCCGCGGACGGGAAACATTCAGTACTTC. This translates into CASSPRTGNIQYF.

This clone was counted once. The chain combines TRBV11-2 with TRBJ2-5; D is unclear. This CDR3 spans 13 amino acids. V lost 2 bases to trimming and J lost 2 bases, with 6 bases between them. Looked up from germline, CDR1 is SGHAT and CDR2 is FQNNGV. The CDR3, as DNA: TGTGCCAGCAGCTTAAACCGGCAAGAGACCCAGTACTTC. The encoded protein is CASSLNRQETQYF.

CDR3 region: CAISDGYNEQFF. The CDR3 DNA sequence: TGTGCCATCTCGGACGGTTACAATGAGCAGTTCTTC. V is TRBV10-3 and J is TRBJ2-1; D is unresolved. This CDR3 comprises 12 residues. With 8 bases removed from V and 4 bases from J, the gap between germline ends came to 9 bases. Germline-derived CDR1 and CDR2 are ENHRY and SYGVKD.

The V gene is TRBV28, the J gene TRBJ2-7; tentatively, D is TRBD1 (6 bases). The length of the CDR3 is 14 residues. Trimming stripped 6 bases from V and 1 base from J, with 13 bases between. Germline V gene data show CDR1 as MDHEN and CDR2 as SYDVKM. The CDR3 sequence is CASSIGGGSYEQYF. In DNA form, the CDR3 reads TGTGCCAGCAGCATAGGGGGTGGGTCCTACGAGCAGTACTTC.

The rearrangement links TRBV28 to TRBJ2-7, with 12 bases matching TRBD1. CDR3 length: 15 amino acids. Germline V gene lookup returns CDR1 MDHEN and CDR2 SYDVKM. The ends lost 4 bases at V and 6 bases at J; junction bases unmatched: 7. The CDR3 loop reads CASSSAGTGGAEQYF. The CDR3 DNA is TGTGCCAGCAGTTCCGCCGGGACAGGGGGCGCCGAGCAGTACTTC.

Only a few counts were recorded for this clone. The chain uses TRBV21-1 and TRBJ2-2; the D call TRBD1 from the table was never checked on the DNA. TRBV21-1 is given as a pseudogene. The CDR3 covers 18 residues. CDR3: CASSTRLTVSPFTGELFF. CDR3 nucleotides: TGTGCCAGCAGCACCCGCCTCACAGTTTCTCCTTTCACCGGGGAGCTGTTTTTT.

This clone was seen more than once but under ten times. J is TRBJ2-5 and V is TRBV7-9; 13 bases agree with TRBD2. The germline V gene has CDR1 SEHNR and CDR2 FQNEAQ (reference sequence). The CDR3 has 17 amino acids. Trimming cost V 3 bases and J 5 bases; bases outside gene matches: 9. The CDR3 nucleotides are TGTGCCAGCAGCTTGAGTCTCGGGACTAGCGGGATGGAGACCCAGTACTTC. It yields the protein CASSLSLGTSGMETQYF. Full variable domain (outside the CDR3, taken from reference TRBV7-9 and TRBJ2-5): DTGVSQNPRHKITKRGQNVTFRCDPISEHNRLYWYRQTLGQGPEFLTYFQNEAQLEKSRLLSDRFSAERPKGSFSTLEIQRTEQGDSAMYLCASSLSLGTSGMETQYFGPGTRLLVL.

The V call is TRBV6-1, the J call TRBJ2-7, with TRBD1 identical over 7 bases. Germline CDR1 and CDR2: MNHNS and SASEGT. Trimming cost V 7 bases and J 4 bases; bases outside gene matches: 13. The CDR3 has 15 amino acids. The CDR3 sequence is CASTRSYTGEYEQYF. The CDR3, as DNA: TGTGCCAGCACAAGAAGCTATACAGGGGAGTACGAGCAGTACTTC.

V usage is TRBV6-6 and J usage is TRBJ2-7; D is possibly TRBD2 (5 bases). The V end was cut by 3 bases, the J end by 3 bases, with 6 bases between. The CDR3 spans 12 residues. Germline CDR1 and CDR2: MNHNY and SVGAGI (reference sequence). In DNA, the CDR3 is TGTGCCAGCAGTTATCGGGGCTACGAGCAGTACTTC. Amino acids: CASSYRGYEQYF.

V is TRBV11-2 and J is TRBJ1-3, with D hard to call. The CDR3 contains 15 residues. Deletions cut 3 bases from V and 0 bases from J, with 9 bases between. The germline gives CDR1 SGHAT, CDR2 FQNNGV. The CDR3 DNA reads as TGTGCCAGCAGCTTCGGTGCCGGCTCTGGAAACACCATATATTTT. Its protein product is CASSFGAGSGNTIYF.

The chain employs TRBV7-9 and TRBJ1-1; D is undetermined. The germline V gene encodes CDR1 SEHNR and CDR2 FQNEAQ (reference sequence). Trimming removed 3 bases from V and 1 base from J, with 6 bases in between. There are 13 residues in the CDR3. This chain's CDR3 is CASSFDSNTEAFF. CDR3 nucleotides: TGTGCCAGCAGCTTTGACTCGAACACTGAAGCTTTCTTT.

This chain links TRBV7-9 with TRBJ1-3; no firm D call. V lost 5 bases, J lost 4 bases, and 9 bases lay in between. Germline V gene sequence: CDR1 SEHNR, CDR2 FQNEAQ (reference sequence). The CDR3 totals 13 residues. The CDR3, as DNA: TGTGCCAGCAGCGCCAGCGGCGGAAACACCATATATTTT. The encoded protein is CASSASGGNTIYF.

The chain's CDR3 is CATGTSLYNEQFF. The CDR3 DNA sequence: TGTGCCACAGGGACTAGCCTTTACAATGAGCAGTTCTTC. This chain uses TRBV10-3 with TRBJ2-1, with TRBD2 identical over 9 bases. Germline-derived CDR1 and CDR2 are ENHRY and SYGVKD. The junction had 5 bases not matched to a gene; V was cut back by 10 bases and J by 4 bases. This CDR3 comprises 13 residues.

The chain uses TRBV19 and TRBJ2-1; TRBD2 matches at 11 bases. Germline assignment: CDR1 LNHDA and CDR2 SQIVND (reference sequence). The CDR3 totals 16 residues. The V and J ends lost 5 bases and 7 bases, in that order; junction bases with no gene match: 10. The CDR3 region is CASSPPRPSGRNEQFF. The CDR3 region has the DNA TGTGCCAGTAGTCCGCCGCGGCCTAGCGGGAGGAATGAGCAGTTCTTC.

The rearrangement joins TRBV7-9 to TRBJ1-1; D gene unclear. Trimming stripped 5 bases from V and 4 bases from J, with 11 bases between. Germline V gene lookup returns CDR1 SEHNR and CDR2 FQNEAQ (reference sequence). The CDR3 length is 13 residues. The DNA for the CDR3 is TGTGCCAGCAGCCGCTTGGCGGGCACTGAAGCTTTCTTT. It translates to CASSRLAGTEAFF.

This chain links TRBV6-1 with TRBJ1-5; no definite D call. This CDR3 has 12 residues. Per germline, CDR1 MNHNS and CDR2 SASEGT. Trimming shortened V by 2 bases and J by 6 bases, and 5 bases separated the two germline ends. The CDR3 region has the DNA TGTGCCAGCAGTGAACCCCCTCAGCCCCAGCATTTT. Encoded protein: CASSEPPQPQHF.